This is a list of T cell receptor beta chains from one sample in a study of breast tumors, draining lymph nodes, adjacent tissues. TCRdb fed the multiplex PCR reads into MiXCR, producing one record per CDR3 protein. Here the sample spans about 150,000 distinct CDR3 sequences, approximately 30% being singletons. Sequenced: axillary lymph node tissue. The receptor source for this set is a female donor with breast cancer. Some clones in this sample may be carry-over from other donors' samples. CDR3s include the opening cysteine and the closing phenylalanine or tryptophan. The order of the fields is CDR3 DNA, CDR3 protein, J gene, D gene, clone size, V gene. D genes are given only for firm matches. Only some rows state a clone size, as once, few, many or a class for expanded clones.

TGTGCTAGTGGTATCAACCCCGATCGGGGGAACTATGGCTACACCTTC | CASGINPDRGNYGYTF | TRBJ1-2 | . | . | TRBV12-5
TGTGCCAGCTCAGATCGTGCACTTCAAGAGACCCAGTACTTC | CASSDRALQETQYF | TRBJ2-5 | . | . | TRBV18
TGTGCCAGCAGCCAAACATTGGCCCCCTCTGGGGCCAACGTCCTGACTTTC | CASSQTLAPSGANVLTF | TRBJ2-6 | . | . | TRBV3-1
TGTGCCAGCAATACAAGACAGGTCAAAGAGACCCAGTACTTC | CASNTRQVKETQYF | TRBJ2-5 | . | many | TRBV6-2/TRBV6-3
TGCGCCAGCCGCGCTCGGGGCCGTGCTAGCGCTGGAAACACCATATATTTT | CASRARGRASAGNTIYF | TRBJ1-3 | . | once | TRBV10-1
TGTGCCAGCAGTTTAGTCCAGTTCCAAGAGACCCAGTACTTC | CASSLVQFQETQYF | TRBJ2-5 | . | many | TRBV28
TGTGCCAGCGAGGGGGGCAATCAGCCCCAGCATTTT | CASEGGNQPQHF | TRBJ1-5 | . | . | TRBV7-2
TGTGCCAGCAGCGTAGGGGGGGTGAGGGTTCGAGAGACCCAGTACTTC | CASSVGGVRVRETQYF | TRBJ2-5 | . | many | TRBV9
TGTGCCAGCGTAAGGGGGCTGGGGACTGAAGCTTTCTTT | CASVRGLGTEAFF | TRBJ1-1 | TRBD1 | . | TRBV2
TGTGCCAGCAGCTCACAAGGAGCGGGGGGCTTCAATGAGCAGTTCTTC | CASSSQGAGGFNEQFF | TRBJ2-1 | TRBD2 | many | TRBV5-8
TGTGCCAGTAGTCGGCCAGGGGGTGTGAATGAGCAGTTCTTC | CASSRPGGVNEQFF | TRBJ2-1 | TRBD1 | many | TRBV19
TGTGCCAGCAGCACGACCACTACGACTGTGCACACTGAAGCTTTCTTT | CASSTTTTTVHTEAFF | TRBJ1-1 | . | few | TRBV28
TGTGCCAGCAGCCGTGACAGCCCGATTTCACCCCTCCACTTT | CASSRDSPISPLHF | TRBJ1-6 | . | many | TRBV7-9
TGTGCCACCAGCAGAGATATAGCGGGGCAAGGCACTGAAGCTTTCTTT | CATSRDIAGQGTEAFF | TRBJ1-1 | . | . | TRBV15
TGTGCCAGCACAGGCACGACGCTCAATCAGCCCCAGCATTTT | CASTGTTLNQPQHF | TRBJ1-5 | . | many | TRBV6-1
TGTGCCAGCAGAAACATAATAGGACGGAGCACTGAAGCTTTCTTT | CASRNIIGRSTEAFF | TRBJ1-1 | . | . | TRBV5-8
TGTGCCAGTAGGGCCAGGACTAATGAAAAACTGTTTTTT | CASRARTNEKLFF | TRBJ1-4 | . | many | TRBV19
TGTGCCAGCAGTGCGGCTAGCGGGGGGACCACAGATACGCAGTATTTT | CASSAASGGTTDTQYF | TRBJ2-3 | TRBD2 | . | TRBV12-3/TRBV12-4
TGTGCCAGCAGCTTAAATGACAGGGGTGGAAACACCATATATTTT | CASSLNDRGGNTIYF | TRBJ1-3 | TRBD1 | many | TRBV11-2
TGTGCCAGCAGTACTCAGGGCAACGCCGGAAACACCATATATTTT | CASSTQGNAGNTIYF | TRBJ1-3 | . | many | TRBV2
TGCAGTGCTAGAGATGGGGGACAGTACCAAGAGACCCAGTACTTC | CSARDGGQYQETQYF | TRBJ2-5 | TRBD1 | many | TRBV20-1
TGTGCCAGCAGACTCGATGGGGACAGGAATAATCAGCCCCAGCATTTT | CASRLDGDRNNQPQHF | TRBJ1-5 | TRBD1 | many | TRBV28
TGCAGCGCCGCGGGGACTAGCGGGGGGCCCACAGATACGCAGTATTTT | CSAAGTSGGPTDTQYF | TRBJ2-3 | TRBD2 | once | TRBV29-1
TGTGCCAGCAGCTCCCTCGGGACAGAACTTTATGGCTACACCTTC | CASSSLGTELYGYTF | TRBJ1-2 | TRBD1 | many | TRBV5-4
TGTGCCAGCAGCTTAGAGGGCAGGGCCCAGCCCCAGCATTTT | CASSLEGRAQPQHF | TRBJ1-5 | . | many | TRBV7-9
TGTGCCAGCAGTTTTAGGGGCGGGGGGCTTCTTAAAAACATTCAGTACTTC | CASSFRGGGLLKNIQYF | TRBJ2-4 | TRBD2 | . | TRBV28
TGTGCCAGCAGTCAAAGGTCGGTTAGCAATCAGCCCCAGCATTTT | CASSQRSVSNQPQHF | TRBJ1-5 | . | many | TRBV12-3/TRBV12-4
TGCGCCAGCAGTGTCAAAACAGGCACGACCGGGGAGCTGTTTTTT | CASSVKTGTTGELFF | TRBJ2-2 | . | . | TRBV10-1
TGTGCCAGCAGCTTAATGGGCGGGGTGAACACTGAAGCTTTCTTT | CASSLMGGVNTEAFF | TRBJ1-1 | . | few | TRBV7-3
TGTGCCAGCAGTTACTCGAAGCTAGCGGGGGGGAGCACAGATACGCAGTATTTT | CASSYSKLAGGSTDTQYF | TRBJ2-3 | TRBD2 | many | TRBV6-2/TRBV6-3
TGTGCCAGCAGCTTCGTTCTTGGGGGGCAGGATGGCTACACCTTC | CASSFVLGGQDGYTF | TRBJ1-2 | . | many | TRBV7-9
TGTGCCAGCAGCCGCAGGGTGTCCGGGGCCAACGTCCTGACTTTC | CASSRRVSGANVLTF | TRBJ2-6 | . | many | TRBV3-1
TGTGCCAGCAGCTTAGCGACAGACTATGGCTGCACCTTC | CASSLATDYGCTF | TRBJ1-2 | . | . | TRBV7-2
TGTGCCAGCAGTTCAGATTACTATGGCGACACCTTC | CASSSDYYGDTF | TRBJ1-2 | . | . | TRBV6-2/TRBV6-3
TGTGCCAGCAGCCCTTATCCAGCGGGGGATGAAGAGACCCAGTACTTC | CASSPYPAGDEETQYF | TRBJ2-5 | TRBD2 | many | TRBV7-9
TGCAGTGCTAGCGAGGTTGGTTCTGGGGCCAACGTCCTGACTTTC | CSASEVGSGANVLTF | TRBJ2-6 | . | many | TRBV20-1
TGTGCCAGCAGTGATTCCACTACCGGGGGGGAAGCTTTCTTT | CASSDSTTGGEAFF | TRBJ1-1 | . | many | TRBV2
TGTGCCAGCTCTCTCCATCCGGGACACCCCTTGAAACTGTTTTTT | CASSLHPGHPLKLFF | TRBJ1-4 | . | many | TRBV18
TGCGCCAGCAGGGGACAGAACCTCGCAACTAATGAAAAACTGTTTTTT | CASRGQNLATNEKLFF | TRBJ1-4 | TRBD1 | many | TRBV4-1
TGTGCCAGCAGCCCGGGACATCCGAACACTGAAGCTTTCTTT | CASSPGHPNTEAFF | TRBJ1-1 | . | few | TRBV11-3
TGTGCCAGCAGCCCTTTTGGGGGAATCTACTATGGCTACACCTTC | CASSPFGGIYYGYTF | TRBJ1-2 | . | . | TRBV7-3
TGCAGTGCTAGACCAAAGGGACAGGGTTTGGGGACCCAGTACTTC | CSARPKGQGLGTQYF | TRBJ2-5 | TRBD1 | . | TRBV20-1
TGTGCCTGCCAATATGGACAGGGCGACAATCAGCCCCAGCATTTT | CACQYGQGDNQPQHF | TRBJ1-5 | TRBD1 | . | TRBV6-6
TGTGCCAGCAGCCGAGCGACAGGGCTGAGTGGAGAGACCCAGTACTTC | CASSRATGLSGETQYF | TRBJ2-5 | TRBD1 | many | TRBV3-1
TGTGCCAGCAGTTCCCGAGCCGCGGACGTCCGCTACACCTTC | CASSSRAADVRYTF | TRBJ1-2 | . | many | TRBV2
TGTGCCAGCAGTGAGACATCCGCCCGGGGCGATGAGCAGTTCTTC | CASSETSARGDEQFF | TRBJ2-1 | . | many | TRBV6-1
TGTGCCAGCAAGCGAGAAGAGACCCAGTACTTC | CASKREETQYF | TRBJ2-5 | . | many | TRBV18
TGTGCCAGCAGCCAAGGTACCCTCTCTGGAAACACCATATATTTT | CASSQGTLSGNTIYF | TRBJ1-3 | . | many | TRBV3-1
TGTGCCAGCACCTTATCAGGGTACGGGGCATACGAGCAGTACTTC | CASTLSGYGAYEQYF | TRBJ2-7 | . | many | TRBV28
TGTGCCAGCAGCATCTCGAGGGACGACTCCTGGGGTGAAGCTTTCTTT | CASSISRDDSWGEAFF | TRBJ1-1 | . | few | TRBV9
TGCAGTGCTAGGGGTGGAAACACCATATATTTT | CSARGGNTIYF | TRBJ1-3 | . | many | TRBV20-1
TGTGCCAGCTGGGGGGACATGTCCAACGCCGCTAACTATGGCTACACCTTC | CASWGDMSNAANYGYTF | TRBJ1-2 | . | . | TRBV2
TGCGCCAGCAGCTTTCGTGTGGGGCCAACCTCACCCCTCCACTTT | CASSFRVGPTSPLHF | TRBJ1-6 | . | . | TRBV5-1